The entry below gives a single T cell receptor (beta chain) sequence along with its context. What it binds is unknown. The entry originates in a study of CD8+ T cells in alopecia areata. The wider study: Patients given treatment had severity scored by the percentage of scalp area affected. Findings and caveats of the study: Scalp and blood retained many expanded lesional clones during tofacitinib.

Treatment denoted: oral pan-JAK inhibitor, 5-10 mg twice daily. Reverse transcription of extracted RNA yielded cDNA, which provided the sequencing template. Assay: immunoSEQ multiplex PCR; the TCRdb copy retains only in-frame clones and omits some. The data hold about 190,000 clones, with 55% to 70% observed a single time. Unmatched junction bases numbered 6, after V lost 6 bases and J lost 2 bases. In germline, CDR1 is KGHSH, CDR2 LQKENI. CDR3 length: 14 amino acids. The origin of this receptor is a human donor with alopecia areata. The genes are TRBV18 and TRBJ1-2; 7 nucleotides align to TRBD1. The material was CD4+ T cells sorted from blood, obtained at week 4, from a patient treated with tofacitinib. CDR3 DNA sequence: TGTGCCAGCTCCCCAGGGGGGGCGAACTATGGCTACACCTTC. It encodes CASSPGGANYGYTF.